The rows below give T cell receptor beta chains drawn from one sample of a study of cytomegalovirus exposure and HLA in healthy donors. Here immunoSEQ multiplex PCR was the method, and the copy in TCRdb shows in-frame clones only, minus some. This sample carries about 96,000 clones, 65% to 80% of them seen once, and the ten largest clones take around 3%. Specimen: PBMCs. The receptors here all came from a female donor in good health and CMV-seropositive. Both conserved end residues are trimmed from each CDR3.

v_call	j_call	cdr3_length	cdr3_aa
TRBV21-1	TRBJ1-1	13	ASSKDRGRNTEAF
TRBV28	TRBJ2-7	10	ASTKTGVEQY
TRBV5-6	TRBJ2-3	12	ASSFPGPTDTQY
TRBV28	TRBJ2-1	13	ASSSDRTGSNEQF
TRBV28	TRBJ1-5	13	ASTYSGGSNQPQH
TRBV6-6	TRBJ2-3	12	ASSYARDTDTQY
TRBV30	TRBJ1-6	11	AWGRGNNSPLH
TRBV4-3	TRBJ2-1	14	ASSQETSGNYNEQF
TRBV5-1	TRBJ2-7	12	ASSLAGIRYEQY
TRBV4-1	TRBJ2-7	14	ASSPRGLAGGYEQY
TRBV6-5	TRBJ1-4	12	ASSSGALSGKLF
TRBV15	TRBJ2-2	13	ATSRDRGNTGELF
TRBV4-2	TRBJ1-4	15	ASSQDPLRGLWEKLF
TRBV2	TRBJ1-2	13	ASSEIQGLGGGYT
TRBV19	TRBJ2-1	10	ASSMRENEQF
TRBV6-4	TRBJ2-1	13	ASSDGTSGSREQF
TRBV4-3	TRBJ1-1	11	ASSQTGYTEAF
TRBV9	TRBJ2-1	14	ASSARGRGTYNEQF
TRBV7-2	TRBJ2-1	16	ASSLVNLEVRRYNEQF
TRBV29-1	TRBJ2-5	12	SVEDTAGGWTQY
TRBV7-2	TRBJ1-1	13	ASSLDGQGFNEAF
TRBV7-3	TRBJ2-3	12	ASSLRHSTDTQY
TRBV7-8	TRBJ2-7	13	ASSLQAGGPYEQY
TRBV4-3	TRBJ1-2	14	ASSQGSGTGGAGYT
TRBV7-9	TRBJ2-7	14	ASSLPGQGARDEQY
TRBV6-6	TRBJ2-5	12	ASSLGGRQETQY
TRBV4-2	TRBJ2-1	12	ASAGTGGRDEQF
TRBV5-4	TRBJ2-3	15	ASSPGPLGGMTDTQY
TRBV4-2	TRBJ1-1	13	ASSSMTGTGSEAF
TRBV4-3	TRBJ1-2	13	ASSQDQNRLKGYT
TRBV28	TRBJ2-7	11	ASRTGVGYEQY
TRBV5-4	TRBJ2-1	14	ASSPDIGTGVNEQF
TRBV4-3	TRBJ2-1	14	ASSHEDRAGYNEQF
TRBV2	TRBJ2-7	13	ASSEGGGGVDEQY
TRBV5-4	TRBJ1-6	13	ASRLDRGSNSPLH
TRBV7-2	TRBJ2-1	14	ASSLALRDKLREQF
TRBV5-1	TRBJ2-1	13	ASSLGLDRYNEQF
TRBV11-2	TRBJ1-1	11	ASSQGRGTKAF
TRBV4-3	TRBJ2-7	12	ASSQDRRDQEQY
TRBV9	TRBJ2-1	17	ASSVVAGGSPSSYNEQF
TRBV4-2	TRBJ1-4	13	ASSQDRASREKLF
TRBV5-1	TRBJ2-6	14	ASSYGGSGGANVLT
TRBV28	TRBJ2-7	12	ASRWTSGRNEQY
TRBV5-1	TRBJ2-1	15	ASSLVRAQEGPNEQF
TRBV20-1	TRBJ1-1	9	SASMNTEAF
TRBV6-5	TRBJ2-1	11	ASSYSRDNEQF
TRBV7-6	TRBJ2-5	10	ASTLLRETQY
TRBV6-5	TRBJ1-1	12	ASSEQGENTEAF
TRBV29-1	TRBJ2-5	13	SVGGGQGSVETQY
TRBV28	TRBJ1-2	15	ASSLFSSRGALYGYT
TRBV7-9	TRBJ2-1	13	ASSLSSGGHNEQF
TRBV7-9	TRBJ1-6	11	ASSLGRNSPLH
TRBV30	TRBJ2-1	12	AWRSGRALGEQF